This is a list of T cell receptor beta chains from one sample in a study of blood T cell repertoires in COVID-19. The table came from immunoSEQ multiplex PCR; TCRdb's copy has only in-frame clones and leaves some out. The sample has 150,000 to 200,000 clones, about 87% seen once. The specimen was peripheral blood. All receptors come from a man between 18 and 29 years old with active or convalescent COVID-19. Each CDR3 is given without its conserved first and last residue. The order of the fields is V gene, CDR3 length, CDR3 protein.

v_call: TRBV5-1; cdr3_length: 11; cdr3_aa: ASSSGSTDTQY
v_call: TRBV5-4; cdr3_length: 13; cdr3_aa: ASSLGGGLRETQY
v_call: TRBV7-7; cdr3_length: 12; cdr3_aa: ASSRRQGLHEQY
v_call: TRBV18; cdr3_length: 16; cdr3_aa: ASSPRSVGTGVLYGYT
v_call: TRBV18; cdr3_length: 14; cdr3_aa: ASSPISDSLNTEAF
v_call: TRBV19; cdr3_length: 14; cdr3_aa: ASSPGRGRATGELF
v_call: TRBV6-5; cdr3_length: 11; cdr3_aa: ASNVPGGDTQY
v_call: TRBV5-6; cdr3_length: 14; cdr3_aa: ASSDIARVGVNEQF
v_call: TRBV19; cdr3_length: 13; cdr3_aa: ASSIKGAELSGYT
v_call: TRBV6-1; cdr3_length: 14; cdr3_aa: ASSEWDRVSNQPQH
v_call: TRBV20-1; cdr3_length: 13; cdr3_aa: SASGLAGSYNEQF
v_call: TRBV20-1; cdr3_length: 9; cdr3_aa: SAVRRDGYT
v_call: TRBV27; cdr3_length: 13; cdr3_aa: ASTRTFWGDTEAF
v_call: TRBV4-1; cdr3_length: 11; cdr3_aa: ASSQDGNTEAF
v_call: TRBV2; cdr3_length: 12; cdr3_aa: ASIPDRGLEKLF
v_call: TRBV24-1; cdr3_length: 14; cdr3_aa: ATSIFSSGGKNEQF
v_call: TRBV5-6; cdr3_length: 14; cdr3_aa: ASSLDQGARTDTQY
v_call: TRBV19; cdr3_length: 14; cdr3_aa: ASSAEGDTSNQPQH
v_call: TRBV11-3; cdr3_length: 15; cdr3_aa: ASSLTLAGDFSDTQY
v_call: TRBV5-1; cdr3_length: 17; cdr3_aa: ASSLVPSGRASGANVLT
v_call: TRBV27; cdr3_length: 14; cdr3_aa: ASSLLYNQNDSPLH
v_call: TRBV28; cdr3_length: 13; cdr3_aa: ASSNRVRSYNEQF
v_call: TRBV7-9; cdr3_length: 11; cdr3_aa: ASSFSGTGELF
v_call: TRBV19; cdr3_length: 9; cdr3_aa: ASGPAYEQY
v_call: TRBV9; cdr3_length: 10; cdr3_aa: ASSLNTGELF
v_call: TRBV3-1/TRBV3-2; cdr3_length: 14; cdr3_aa: ASSQGHNAGNTEAF
v_call: TRBV20-1; cdr3_length: 12; cdr3_aa: SASLEDLGTEAF
v_call: TRBV19; cdr3_length: 14; cdr3_aa: ASSIVGAGNDYGYT
v_call: TRBV27; cdr3_length: 9; cdr3_aa: ASFIQDGYT
v_call: TRBV3-1/TRBV3-2; cdr3_length: 9; cdr3_aa: ASSQSTEAF
v_call: TRBV3-1/TRBV3-2; cdr3_length: 12; cdr3_aa: ASSPSAGYNEQF
v_call: TRBV13; cdr3_length: 13; cdr3_aa: ASNQRGVLEETQY
v_call: TRBV18; cdr3_length: 15; cdr3_aa: ASSPNWRQGFTDTQY
v_call: TRBV28; cdr3_length: 12; cdr3_aa: ASKVDRGYEKLF
v_call: TRBV4-2; cdr3_length: 12; cdr3_aa: ASSHLDRNTEAF
v_call: TRBV7-6; cdr3_length: 11; cdr3_aa: ASSPGQDTEAF
v_call: TRBV7-2; cdr3_length: 12; cdr3_aa: ASSLGLQYQPQH